The 23 T cell receptor beta chains in this list originate from one sample, sequenced in a study of shared clonotypes between healthy human individuals. The protocol was immunoSEQ multiplex PCR, while the TCRdb copy is restricted to in-frame clones and leaves out a portion. The sample contains more than 2 million clones, 90% to 95% of which appear only once. Naive CD8 isolation took CD45RO-negative cells positively selected for CCR7 and excluded terminally differentiated effector memory CD45RA+ cells. Sequencing was carried out using naive CD8+ T cells from PBMCs. The receptors here all came from a man younger than 35 in good health. Some clones in this sample may be carry-over from other donors' samples.

The rearrangement uses TRBV7-9 and TRBJ2-2, with 10 nucleotides matching TRBD2. The CDR3 runs to 14 residues. V trimming: 6 bases; J trimming: 8 bases; junction bases outside the gene matches: 6. Germline V CDR1 and CDR2: SEHNR, FQNEAQ (reference sequence). The CDR3 region is CASSSSGRSGELFF. CDR3 DNA sequence: TGTGCCAGCAGTTCTAGCGGGAGAAGTGGGGAGCTGTTTTTT.

The chain employs TRBV6-5 and TRBJ2-5; the D is unclear. Germline CDR1 MNHEY, CDR2 SVGAGI. This CDR3 spans 15 amino acids. Trimming shortened V by 8 bases and J by 5 bases, and 21 bases separated the two germline ends. In DNA form, the CDR3 reads TGTGCCAGCGGAATAAATGGCCTCCTGGGGGAGACCCAGTACTTC. Translation: CASGINGLLGETQYF.

The chain couples TRBV5-1 to TRBJ1-1; 9 bases fit TRBD1. The junction had 7 bases not matched to a gene; V was cut back by 4 bases and J by 3 bases. The CDR3 sequence is 15 residues long. Germline loops: CDR1 SGHRS, CDR2 YFSETQ. The CDR3 sequence: CASSPGTGWDTEAFF. DNA of the CDR3: TGCGCCAGCAGCCCCGGGACAGGGTGGGACACTGAAGCTTTCTTT.

J is TRBJ1-1 and V is TRBV29-1, with 7 bases lining up with TRBD1. Losses at the gene ends were 4 bases for V and 5 bases for J; bases not matched to a gene: 10. The CDR3 spans 14 residues. CDR1 and CDR2 (germline): SQVTM, ANQGSEA. For the CDR3, the DNA is TGCAGCGTTGCGATAGGGGGCTTATGGACTGAAGCTTTCTTT. This translates into CSVAIGGLWTEAFF.

This clone has just a few counts. J is TRBJ1-5 and V is TRBV21-1; no check of the table's D call, TRBD1, against the DNA was made. TRBV21-1 is reported as a pseudogene. The CDR3 runs 10 residues. In DNA form, the CDR3 reads TGTGCCAGCGGCTCAGGACCCCAGCATTTT. Translating gives CASGSGPQHF.

The V call is TRBV7-9, the J call TRBJ1-1; no reliable D call. Germline lookup yields CDR1 SEHNR and CDR2 FQNEAQ (reference sequence). The V and J ends lost 0 bases and 11 bases respectively, with 10 bases between them. This CDR3 has 12 amino acids. The CDR3 protein is CASSLAVDRAFF. The CDR3, as DNA: TGTGCCAGCAGCTTAGCGGTCGACCGGGCTTTCTTT.

This chain joins TRBV4-1 and TRBJ2-2; no clear D. Trimming took 1 base from V and 8 from J, leaving 11 bases between them. Looked up from germline, CDR1 is MGHRA and CDR2 is YSYEKL. The CDR3 totals 14 residues. CDR3 nucleotides: TGCGCCAGCAGCCAAGCCCCGCACGTAGGGGAGCTGTTTTTT. This sequence encodes CASSQAPHVGELFF.

V usage is TRBV6-1 and J usage is TRBJ1-4; possible D gene TRBD1, 6 bases. Germline V gene data show CDR1 as MNHNS and CDR2 as SASEGT. V was trimmed by 7 bases and J by 7 bases, leaving 13 bases between them. This CDR3 spans 13 amino acids. DNA of the CDR3: TGTGCCAGCACGACAGGCGCCCTTGAAAAACTGTTTTTT. Translation gives CASTTGALEKLFF.

The chain links TRBV7-9 to TRBJ2-5; 12 nucleotides line up with TRBD2. This CDR3 is built from 14 residues. The germline V gene encodes CDR1 SEHNR and CDR2 FQNEAQ (reference sequence). The V gene end was trimmed by 5 bases and the J gene end by 5 bases; junction bases not matched to a gene: 3. Here the CDR3 DNA reads TGTGCCAGCAGCGGACTAGCGGGAAGGGAGACCCAGTACTTC. Amino acids: CASSGLAGRETQYF.

This clone was detected only a few times. The V gene is TRBV11-2, the J gene TRBJ1-1; D gene uncertain. CDR1 is SGHAT and CDR2 is FQNNGV in the germline V gene. V lost 2 bases and J lost 12, with 22 bases in between. The CDR3 covers 15 residues. CDR3 residues: CASSLWEVKHLRSFF. CDR3 sequence (DNA): TGTGCCAGCAGCTTATGGGAGGTGAAACACCTCCGTTCTTTCTTT.

The chain combines TRBV7-8 with TRBJ2-7; no firm D call. CDR1 is SGHVS and CDR2 is FQNEAQ in the germline V gene. The CDR3 runs 12 residues. Trimming left V 2 bases short and J 5 bases short, with 7 bases between. Written as DNA, the CDR3 is TGTGCCAGCAGCTTAAAGTTCCACGAGCAGTACTTC. This sequence encodes CASSLKFHEQYF. Filled out from reference TRBV7-8 and TRBJ2-7, the complete variable domain reads GAGVSQSPRYKVAKRGQDVALRCDPISGHVSLFWYQQALGQGPEFLTYFQNEAQLDKSGLPSDRFFAERPEGSVSTLKIQRTQQEDSAVYLCASSLKFHEQYFGPGTRLTVT.

This clone was seen only once. The chain links TRBV29-1 to TRBJ1-2, with TRBD1 as a possible D gene (6 bases). V was shortened by 1 base and J by 3 bases, with 21 bases between the two germline ends. CDR3 length: 17 amino acids. CDR1 and CDR2 (germline): SQVTM, ANQGSEA. The DNA of the CDR3 is TGCAGCGTTGAAGGGATTACAGGGCAAGGGAGGGACTATGGCTACACCTTC. It yields the protein CSVEGITGQGRDYGYTF.

This chain uses TRBV7-9 with TRBJ2-7; 7 bases align to TRBD2. V lost 5 bases, J lost 1 base, and 17 bases stayed unmatched. Germline V lookup: CDR1 SEHNR, CDR2 FQNEAQ (reference sequence). The CDR3 extends over 18 amino acids. The CDR3 sequence: CASSAKGLREALSYEQYF. CDR3 DNA: TGTGCCAGCAGCGCCAAGGGGTTACGGGAGGCCCTATCCTACGAGCAGTACTTC.

The chain joins TRBV4-1 to TRBJ1-3; 7 nucleotides match TRBD1. Germline lookup yields CDR1 MGHRA and CDR2 YSYEKL. This CDR3 spans 15 amino acids. After removal of 3 bases from V and 0 bases from J, the junction contained 2 bases not matched to a gene. The CDR3 reads CASSQTGSSGNTIYF. CDR3 bases: TGCGCCAGCAGCCAGACAGGGAGCTCTGGAAACACCATATATTTT.

V gene TRBV19 combines with J gene TRBJ2-7; D gene uncertain. This CDR3 spans 14 amino acids. The V gene's germline CDR1 is LNHDA and CDR2 SQIVND (reference sequence). The V gene lost 7 bases and the J gene lost 0 bases, with 13 bases spanning the gap. Here the CDR3 reads CASKDAGVSYEQYF. The CDR3 coding sequence is TGTGCCAGTAAAGATGCAGGTGTCTCCTACGAGCAGTACTTC.

The rearrangement uses TRBV11-2 and TRBJ2-3, with a tentative D call TRBD1 (6 bases). CDR1 is SGHAT, CDR2 FQNNGV, per germline. The V and J ends lost 6 bases and 2 bases respectively, with 15 bases between them. The CDR3 covers 15 residues. CDR3 in DNA: TGTGCCAGCAGACCCAACCGGGACAACACAGATACGCAGTATTTT. It is translated as CASRPNRDNTDTQYF. Full variable domain (rest looked up from reference TRBV11-2 and TRBJ2-3): EAGVAQSPRYKIIEKRQSVAFWCNPISGHATLYWYQQILGQGPKLLIQFQNNGVVDDSQLPKDRFSAERLKGVDSTLKIQPAKLEDSAVYLCASRPNRDNTDTQYFGPGTRLTVL.

This sequence joins TRBV4-1 and TRBJ2-3, with D perhaps matching TRBD2 (5 bases). The CDR3 totals 15 residues. V gave up 0 bases and J gave up 3 bases, with 10 bases separating them. Germline V gene sequence: CDR1 MGHRA, CDR2 YSYEKL. The CDR3 DNA follows: TGCGCCAGCAGCCAAGATCATCGGGGAACAGATACGCAGTATTTT. Translated, it gives CASSQDHRGTDTQYF.

The chain combines TRBV7-8 with TRBJ2-1, with 7 nucleotides matching TRBD1. CDR3 length equals 14 residues. V shed 5 bases, J shed 7 bases, and the junction held 8 bases outside the gene matches. The V gene's germline CDR1 is SGHVS and CDR2 FQNEAQ. Here the CDR3 DNA reads TGTGCCAGCAGCACCCTGACAGGGCAAAATGAGCAGTTCTTC. This codes for CASSTLTGQNEQFF.

V gene TRBV19 combines with J gene TRBJ1-1; D uncertain. Trimming left V 1 base short and J 2 bases short, with 20 bases between. Per the germline V gene, CDR1 is LNHDA and CDR2 is SQIVND (reference sequence). The CDR3 sequence is 18 residues long. CDR3 nucleotides: TGTGCCAGTAGTATAGGGTTCAGCCTTAAAGGGCTAAACACTGAAGCTTTCTTT. Protein: CASSIGFSLKGLNTEAFF.

This clone was recorded a few times. As DNA, the CDR3 is TGTGCCAGCAGCTCAGGACAGGGCGAATACTTC. It is translated as CASSSGQGEYF. V and J are TRBV27 and TRBJ2-7, with 8 bases identical to TRBD1. J lost 13 bases, V lost 6 bases, and 8 bases had no gene match. The CDR3 length is 11 residues. Per germline, CDR1 MNHEY and CDR2 SMNVEV (reference sequence).

The table lists this clone with a few counts. The DNA of the CDR3 is TGTGCCAGCGATCCCAGGGTAGCGAGCAATCAGCCCCAGCATTTT. Translating it yields CASDPRVASNQPQHF. The V gene is TRBV28, the J gene TRBJ1-5; D possibly corresponds to TRBD1 (5 bases). V was pared by 8 bases and J by 1 base, with 15 bases between. The CDR3 loop spans 15 amino acids. From germline, CDR1 is MDHEN and CDR2 SYDVKM. Together with reference TRBV28 and TRBJ1-5, the CDR3 gives the full variable domain: DVKVTQSSRYLVKRTGEKVFLECVQDMDHENMFWYRQDPGLGLRLIYFSYDVKMKEKGDIPEGYSVSREKKERFSLILESASTNQTSMYLCASDPRVASNQPQHFGDGTRLSIL.

About this clone itself: Other DNA sequences of this sample code for an identical CDR3. The J gene is TRBJ2-2, the V gene TRBV28; D is unclear. Germline values: CDR1 MDHEN, CDR2 SYDVKM. The V and J ends lost 1 base and 1 base respectively, with 1 base between them. The CDR3 length is 13 residues. The CDR3 DNA sequence: TGTGCCAGCAGTTTATTGAACACCGGGGAGCTGTTTTTT. It encodes CASSLLNTGELFF.

The chain combines TRBV5-1 with TRBJ1-1; tentative D call: TRBD1 (5 bases). Trimming took off 3 bases at V and 7 bases at J, with 13 bases between the two ends. CDR1 and CDR2 from the germline V gene are SGHRS and YFSETQ. The CDR3 totals 13 residues. The CDR3 reads CASSYGTLLEAFF. The CDR3 bases are TGCGCCAGCAGCTACGGGACTCTACTTGAAGCTTTCTTT.